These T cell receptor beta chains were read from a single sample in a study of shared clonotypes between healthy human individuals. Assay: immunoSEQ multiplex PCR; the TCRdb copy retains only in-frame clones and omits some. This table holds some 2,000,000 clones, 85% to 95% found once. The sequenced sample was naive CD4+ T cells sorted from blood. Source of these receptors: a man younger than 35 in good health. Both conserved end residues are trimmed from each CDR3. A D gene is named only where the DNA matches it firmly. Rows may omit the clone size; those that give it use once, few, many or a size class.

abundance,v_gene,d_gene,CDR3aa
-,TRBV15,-,ATSNRRSLPYGYT
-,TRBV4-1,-,ASSKGLEENIQY
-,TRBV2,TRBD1,ASRDRDRTSVGYT
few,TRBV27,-,ASAVGSNSPLH
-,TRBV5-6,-,ASRAIDKGSSGYT
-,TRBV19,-,ASSLGLSNEKLF
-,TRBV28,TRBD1,ASRLDRGLTDTQY
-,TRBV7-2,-,ASSWADGMSPQH
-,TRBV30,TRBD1,AWKPGQGVEKLF
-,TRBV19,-,ASSMRGGGAEETQY
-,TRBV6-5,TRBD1,ATNPTGDSPLH
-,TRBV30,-,ACHRLGATEAF
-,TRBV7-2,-,ASRVAGAHEQF
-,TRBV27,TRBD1,ASTRGQGRSYEQY
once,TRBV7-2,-,ASSLAGQGLGQPQH
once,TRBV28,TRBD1,ASSGIGTGQYGYT
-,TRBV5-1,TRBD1,ASSFEGGASNTEAF
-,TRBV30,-,AWNGQEGETQY
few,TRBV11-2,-,ASSPAETQY
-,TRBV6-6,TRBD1,ASFPSGTGIYTEAF
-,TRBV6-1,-,ASRQGSEVTEAF
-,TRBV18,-,ASSRADQETQY
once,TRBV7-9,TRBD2,ASSFSAGEVQY
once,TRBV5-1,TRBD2,ASSLVGGSSYNEQF
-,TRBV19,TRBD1,ASRLTGQVGYT
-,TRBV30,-,AWTLQLNSGNTIY
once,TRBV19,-,ASSMMLSGNTIY
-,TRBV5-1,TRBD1,ASATQGNYEQY
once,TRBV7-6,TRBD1,ASRQGIKTTEAF
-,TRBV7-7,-,ASSPKGVNTGELF
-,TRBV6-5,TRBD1,ASRGDRGPGNTIY
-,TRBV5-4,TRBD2,ASSLGGLAGGLEQY
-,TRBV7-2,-,ASSLDSTSREQF
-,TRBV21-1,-,ASSQRTGNEQF
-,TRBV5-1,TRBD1,ASSSPGQDAEAF
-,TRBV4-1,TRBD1,ASSQEAAGGVQETQY
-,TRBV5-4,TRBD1,ASSLVGQGAYEQY
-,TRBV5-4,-,ASSLSPLKGAEAF
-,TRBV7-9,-,ASSLGAGKTEAF
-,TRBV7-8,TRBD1,ASSAGQGNEAF
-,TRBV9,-,ASSVVSGLHNEQF
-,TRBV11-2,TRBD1,ASSSRDRGNNEQF
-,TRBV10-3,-,AISESVTSTDTQY
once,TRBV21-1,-,ASSKTIRSGYEAF
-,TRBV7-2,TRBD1,ASSLECGQGSYSNQPQH
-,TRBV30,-,AWSVWGPQYNQPQH
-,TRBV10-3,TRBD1,AISDRTGDKNIQY
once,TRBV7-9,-,AQWGLEQY
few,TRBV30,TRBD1,AWGDRGFTEAF
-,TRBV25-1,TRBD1,ASSPSGTGYHEQY
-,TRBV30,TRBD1,AWRGTGRDTQY
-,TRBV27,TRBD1,ASSLQTGGGNTGELF
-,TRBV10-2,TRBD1,ASSSVPGQGEEGANVLT
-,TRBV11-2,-,ASSLDSAGGYEQY
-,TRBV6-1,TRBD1,ASSEVGISGGEQY